These 28 T cell receptor beta chains originate from one sample sequenced in a study of breast tumors, draining lymph nodes, adjacent tissues. Each CDR3 protein gets one entry after TCRdb re-called the multiplex PCR reads with MiXCR. Of a few hundred thousand distinct CDR3 sequences listed, around 34% are singletons. Samples came from axillary lymph nodes draining the breast cancer. Sequenced: axillary lymph node tissue. The receptors were sampled from a female donor with breast cancer. Some clones in this sample may be carry-over from other donors' samples.

This sequence joins TRBV7-2 and TRBJ1-3, with TRBD1 identical over 7 bases. J lost 0 bases, V lost 6 bases, and 5 bases had no gene match. The CDR3 runs 15 residues. CDR1 and CDR2 (germline): SGHTA, FQGNSA. As DNA, the CDR3 is TGTGCCAGCAGTGGGGGACAGTACTCTGGAAACACCATATATTTT. Protein: CASSGGQYSGNTIYF. Filled out from reference TRBV7-2 and TRBJ1-3, the complete variable domain reads GAGVSQSPSNKVTEKGKDVELRCDPISGHTALYWYRQSLGQGLEFLIYFQGNSAPDKSGLPSDRFSAERTGGSVSTLTIQRTQQEDSAVYLCASSGGQYSGNTIYFGEGSWLTVV.

This clonotype has ten or more counts. The chain combines TRBV5-1 with TRBJ2-2; D perhaps matches TRBD2 (5 bases). Germline-derived CDR1 and CDR2 are SGHRS and YFSETQ. Trimming left V 3 bases short and J 5 bases short, with 14 bases between. This CDR3 comprises 15 residues. The CDR3 nucleotides are TGCGCCAGCAGCTATGAGGGCCTGGGGACCGGGGAGCTGTTTTTT. Translating gives CASSYEGLGTGELFF.

This clonotype was seen at least ten times. J is TRBJ2-2 and V is TRBV7-3, with TRBD1 matching over 9 bases. The germline V gene encodes CDR1 SGHTA and CDR2 FQGTGA. V trimming: 5 bases; J trimming: 3 bases; junction bases outside the gene matches: 7. This CDR3 is 16 amino acids long. In DNA, the CDR3 is TGTGCCAGCAGCCCGGGGGACAGGGACGACACCGGGGAGCTGTTTTTT. This gives the protein CASSPGDRDDTGELFF.

This clonotype has only one observation. This CDR3 is CASSSTGVVDHDTQYF. The CDR3 DNA follows: TGTGCCAGCAGCTCGACAGGGGTAGTTGACCACGATACGCAGTATTTT. The chain uses TRBV7-2 and TRBJ2-3, with TRBD1 matching 8 bases. Looked up from germline, CDR1 is SGHTA and CDR2 is FQGNSA. The CDR3 has 16 amino acids. V lost 4 bases, J lost 6 bases, and 12 bases stayed unmatched. Drawing the rest from reference TRBV7-2 and TRBJ2-3, the complete variable domain is GAGVSQSPSNKVTEKGKDVELRCDPISGHTALYWYRQSLGQGLEFLIYFQGNSAPDKSGLPSDRFSAERTGGSVSTLTIQRTQQEDSAVYLCASSSTGVVDHDTQYFGPGTRLTVL.

The chain couples TRBV12-3 or TRBV12-4 to TRBJ2-7; 14 positions agree with TRBD2. V lost 8 bases, J lost 1 base, and 13 bases stayed unmatched. The CDR3 is 18 amino acids. The CDR3 protein is CASRRTSGGSFRSYEQYF. The CDR3, as DNA: TGTGCCAGCCGACGGACTAGCGGGGGGAGTTTCAGGTCCTACGAGCAGTACTTC.

This chain links TRBV20-1 with TRBJ2-1, with 14 bases matching TRBD2. Germline loops: CDR1 DFQATT, CDR2 SNEGSKA (reference sequence). The junction had 10 bases not matched to a gene; V was cut back by 0 bases and J by 6 bases. There are 18 residues in the CDR3. CDR3 DNA: TGCAGTGCTAGAGAGGGGGGACTAGCGGGAGCCGTTGGCAATGAGCAGTTCTTC. This codes for CSAREGGLAGAVGNEQFF.

This clonotype was recorded a few times. The CDR3 loop reads CASSFGRDKGNEQFF. The CDR3 DNA reads TGTGCCAGCAGTTTCGGGCGGGACAAGGGCAATGAGCAGTTCTTC. V and J are TRBV27 and TRBJ2-1, with D possibly being TRBD1 or TRBD2 (6 bases each). Trimming left V 3 bases short and J 6 bases short, with 15 bases between. The CDR3 has 15 amino acids. Germline lookup yields CDR1 MNHEY and CDR2 SMNVEV (reference sequence).

This chain uses TRBV7-2 with TRBJ2-1, with D perhaps TRBD1 or TRBD2 (5 bases each). The CDR3 length is 17 residues. V was cut by 4 bases and J by 2 bases, with 18 bases left in between. Germline CDR1 and CDR2: SGHTA and FQGNSA. The CDR3: CASSSPEFGTAYNEQFF. The CDR3 coding sequence is TGTGCCAGCAGCTCCCCCGAATTCGGGACGGCCTACAATGAGCAGTTCTTC.

This chain links TRBV24-1 with TRBJ2-1; 7 nucleotides align to TRBD1. The CDR3 contains 16 residues. CDR1 and CDR2 from the germline V gene are KGHDR and SFDVKD. The V segment lost 4 bases and the J segment 4 bases; nucleotides outside the gene matches: 9. CDR3: CATSEPQGSPYNEQFF. The CDR3 DNA follows: TGTGCCACCAGTGAACCACAGGGGTCCCCTTACAATGAGCAGTTCTTC.

The CDR3 bases are TGCAGTGCTAGAGTCGGGGAGGGCTACACCTTC. The encoded protein is CSARVGEGYTF. The rearrangement links TRBV20-1 to TRBJ1-2, with D unresolved. Germline CDR1 and CDR2: DFQATT and SNEGSKA (reference sequence). CDR3 length equals 11 residues. The V end was cut by 1 base, the J end by 8 bases, with 8 bases between.

As for this clonotype: At one end, the junction sequence differs from germline, possibly due to a read error. This chain uses TRBV2 with TRBJ2-3, with 8 bases identical to TRBD2. In germline, CDR1 is SNHLY, CDR2 FYNNEI. The CDR3 has 14 residues. DNA for the CDR3: TGTGCCAGCAGTCAAGCGGGAGTAGCAGATACGCAGTATTTT. Encoded protein: CASSQAGVADTQYF.

There are many counts of this clonotype. Just one base apart from a much larger clone, this may be a read error. The chain links TRBV11-2 to TRBJ2-2, with D possibly matching TRBD1 (5 bases). The CDR3 spans 15 residues. V was clipped by 6 bases and J by 4 bases, with 15 bases between them. Germline CDR1 and CDR2: SGHAT and FQNNGV. CDR3 in amino acids: CASSRQNPTTGELFF. The CDR3 nucleotides are TGTGCCAGCAGTAGACAGAACCCGACCACCGGGGAGCTGTTTTTT.

The genes are TRBV4-1 and TRBJ2-1; TRBD2 agrees at 10 bases. Germline CDR1 and CDR2: MGHRA and YSYEKL. CDR3 size: 16 residues. Trimming at V came to 4 bases and at J to 9 bases, leaving 12 bases not matched to a gene. In nucleotides, the CDR3 is TGCGCCAGCAGCCCAGTCAGAGCGGGGGGGCCCGGTGAGCAGTTCTTC. Its translation is CASSPVRAGGPGEQFF.

This clonotype was found a few times. A much larger clone lies one base from this, so it may be a read error. The chain couples TRBV7-9 to TRBJ2-1, with 8 bases identical to TRBD2. The CDR3 contains 15 residues. Germline assignment: CDR1 SEHNR and CDR2 FQNEAQ (reference sequence). In DNA form, the CDR3 reads TGTGCCAGCAGCTTAATCGGCGGGGGGAACAATGAGCAGCTCTTC. Its protein is CASSLIGGGNNEQLF.

This clonotype was detected ten times or more. This chain uses TRBV7-9 with TRBJ2-1; 7 nucleotides line up with TRBD2. The germline gives CDR1 SEHNR, CDR2 FQNEAQ (reference sequence). The CDR3 is made up of 15 amino acids. The V gene end was trimmed by 4 bases and the J gene end by 4 bases; junction bases not matched to a gene: 7. For the CDR3, the DNA is TGTGCCAGCAGCTCAACTAGCGTCGGTTACAATGAGCAGTTCTTC. Translating it yields CASSSTSVGYNEQFF.

There are many counts of this clonotype. This chain joins TRBV24-1 and TRBJ2-5, with D possibly matching TRBD2 (5 bases). Germline CDR1 KGHDR, CDR2 SFDVKD. Deletions cut 3 bases from V and 1 base from J, with 20 bases between. This CDR3 is 18 amino acids long. The CDR3 protein is CATSDPTPERGLQETQYF. CDR3 bases: TGTGCCACCAGTGATCCGACGCCCGAGCGCGGACTCCAAGAGACCCAGTACTTC.

This clonotype was detected many times. The chain joins TRBV19 to TRBJ1-5, with D unclear. This CDR3 contains 15 residues. The V end lost 6 bases, the J end lost 0 bases, and 12 bases lay between the germline ends. CDR1 LNHDA and CDR2 SQIVND come from the germline V gene (reference sequence). The CDR3 region has the DNA TGTGCCAGTAGGAGATTGATAACTAGCAATCAGCCCCAGCATTTT. It encodes CASRRLITSNQPQHF.

This clonotype showed up just a few times. The genes are TRBV2 and TRBJ2-2; D ambiguous. This CDR3 is built from 11 residues. The V and J ends lost 5 bases and 8 bases respectively, with 6 bases between them. Germline lookup yields CDR1 SNHLY and CDR2 FYNNEI. In nucleotides, the CDR3 is TGTGCCAGCAGTCCCACAGGGGAGCTGTTTTTT. This gives the protein CASSPTGELFF.

V usage is TRBV19 and J usage is TRBJ2-5; D may be TRBD1 or TRBD2 (7 bases each). Trimming took 4 bases from V and 1 from J, leaving 19 bases between them. The CDR3 totals 17 residues. Germline loops: CDR1 LNHDA, CDR2 SQIVND (reference sequence). CDR3 sequence (DNA): TGTGCCAGTAGTACACCCAGGGGGACTAAATTCCAAGAGACCCAGTACTTC. This codes for CASSTPRGTKFQETQYF.

The chain recombines TRBV20-1 with TRBJ1-4, with D unresolved. Germline values: CDR1 DFQATT, CDR2 SNEGSKA (reference sequence). V lost 3 bases to trimming and J lost 6 bases, with 8 bases between them. There are 12 residues in the CDR3. The CDR3 DNA follows: TGCAGTGCTAGGGGCGGGGATGAAAAACTGTTTTTT. It yields the protein CSARGGDEKLFF.

The rearrangement joins TRBV7-6 to TRBJ2-2; D is unclear. Germline CDR1 SGHVS, CDR2 FNYEAQ. Trimming took 1 base from V and 10 from J, leaving 7 bases between them. The CDR3 totals 12 residues. The CDR3 sequence is CASSLGYQELFF. The DNA for the CDR3 is TGTGCCAGCAGCTTAGGATATCAGGAGCTGTTTTTT.

Only a few counts were recorded for this clonotype. The rearrangement links TRBV18 to TRBJ1-2, with D maybe TRBD1 (6 bases). Deletions cut 2 bases from V and 6 bases from J, with 22 bases between. This CDR3 region has 17 residues. The germline V gene encodes CDR1 KGHSH and CDR2 LQKENI. The CDR3 DNA reads TGTGCCAGCTCACCAGTAAATACCAGGGGCACCTCGGATGGCTACACCTTC. Protein product: CASSPVNTRGTSDGYTF.

This clonotype came up many times. The chain uses TRBV12-3 or TRBV12-4 and TRBJ2-1; TRBD2 is a possible D gene (6 bases). The V end was cut by 4 bases, the J end by 9 bases, with 16 bases between. The CDR3 covers 14 residues. The CDR3 bases are TGTGCCAGCAGTTGGACTATGTTTGTCTCTGAGCAGTTCTTC. Its protein is CASSWTMFVSEQFF.

The chain employs TRBV11-2 and TRBJ2-3; 12 bases agree with TRBD1. CDR1 is SGHAT and CDR2 is FQNNGV in the germline V gene. CDR3 length: 18 amino acids. With V trimmed by 1 base and J by 4 bases, 9 bases remained unmatched. The CDR3 here is CASSLVSGTGGYADTQYF. The CDR3 nucleotides read TGTGCCAGCAGCTTAGTTTCCGGGACAGGGGGCTACGCAGATACGCAGTATTTT.

The V and J genes are TRBV7-2 and TRBJ2-3; D may match TRBD1 or TRBD2 (7 bases each). Germline CDR1 is SGHTA and CDR2 is FQGNSA. V was clipped by 11 bases and J by 6 bases, with 12 bases between them. The CDR3 is made up of 11 amino acids. This CDR3 reads CAWEGQDTQYF. The CDR3 DNA reads TGTGCCTGGGAGGGACAGGATACGCAGTATTTT.

This clonotype showed up many times. As DNA, the CDR3 is TGTGCCACCAGCAGAGATACAGGGGGACTGCGTGTAGGAGCTGGCTACACCTTC. Its translation: CATSRDTGGLRVGAGYTF. The V and J genes are TRBV15 and TRBJ1-2; 8 bases match TRBD1. The CDR3 extends over 18 amino acids. V dropped 0 bases and J dropped 7; count of bases not matched to a gene: 16. Germline loops: CDR1 LNHNV, CDR2 YYDKDF (reference sequence).

This clonotype appeared many times. The chain couples TRBV19 to TRBJ1-6, with D unclear. CDR1 and CDR2 (germline): LNHDA, SQIVND (reference sequence). This CDR3 is built from 14 residues. The ends were cut back, 6 bases at V and 6 bases at J, with 12 bases in the middle. CDR3 nucleotides: TGTGCCAGTAGCCCTTATAGCAGTAATTCACCCCTCCACTTT. Amino acid sequence: CASSPYSSNSPLHF.

In nucleotides, the CDR3 is TGTGCCATCAGAGCGGCAGGCGTTTATGGCTACACCTTC. This translates into CAIRAAGVYGYTF. This chain joins TRBV10-3 and TRBJ1-2; D is unclear. The CDR3 is 13 residues long. CDR1 and CDR2 (germline): ENHRY, SYGVKD. V was shortened by 6 bases and J by 5 bases, with 13 bases between the two germline ends.